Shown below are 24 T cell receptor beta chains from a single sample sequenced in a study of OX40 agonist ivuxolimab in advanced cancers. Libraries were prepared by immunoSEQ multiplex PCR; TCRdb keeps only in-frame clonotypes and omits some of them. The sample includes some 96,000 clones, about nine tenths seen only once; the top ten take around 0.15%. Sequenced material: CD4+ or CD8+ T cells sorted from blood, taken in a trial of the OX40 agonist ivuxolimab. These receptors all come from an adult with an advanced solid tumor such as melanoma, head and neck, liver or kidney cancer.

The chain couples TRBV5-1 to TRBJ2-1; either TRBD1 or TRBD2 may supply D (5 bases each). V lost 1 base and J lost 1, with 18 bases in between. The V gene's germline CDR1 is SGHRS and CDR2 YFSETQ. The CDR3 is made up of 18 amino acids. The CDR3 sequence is CASSLQATGTGSYNEQFF. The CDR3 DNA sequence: TGCGCCAGCAGCTTGCAGGCCACCGGGACGGGATCCTACAATGAGCAGTTCTTC.

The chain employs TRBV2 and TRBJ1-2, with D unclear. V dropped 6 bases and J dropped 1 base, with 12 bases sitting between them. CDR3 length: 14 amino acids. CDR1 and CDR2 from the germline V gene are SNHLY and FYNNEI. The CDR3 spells CASRSPRINYGYTF. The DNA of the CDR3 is TGTGCCAGCAGGTCCCCCAGAATTAACTATGGCTACACCTTC.

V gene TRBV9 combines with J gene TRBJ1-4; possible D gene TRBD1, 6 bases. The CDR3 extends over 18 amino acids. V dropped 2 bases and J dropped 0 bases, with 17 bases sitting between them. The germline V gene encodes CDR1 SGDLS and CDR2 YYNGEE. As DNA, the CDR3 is TGTGCCAGCAGCGTCGACGGGGGACATTTTGCAACTAATGAAAAACTGTTTTTT. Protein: CASSVDGGHFATNEKLFF.

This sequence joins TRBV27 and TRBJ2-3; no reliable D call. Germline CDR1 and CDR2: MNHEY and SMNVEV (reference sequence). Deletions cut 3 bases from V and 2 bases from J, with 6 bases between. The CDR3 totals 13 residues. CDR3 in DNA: TGTGCCAGCAGTTTGAGGTACACAGATACGCAGTATTTT. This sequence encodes CASSLRYTDTQYF.

The CDR3 spells CASSLSRNRAEETQYF. DNA for the CDR3: TGTGCCAGCAGCTTGTCACGAAATCGGGCGGAGGAGACCCAGTACTTC. V is TRBV5-8 and J is TRBJ2-5, with D unresolved. V lost 1 base and J 5 bases, leaving 18 bases between the germline ends. Germline loops: CDR1 SGHTS, CDR2 YDEGEE. The CDR3 is 16 amino acids.

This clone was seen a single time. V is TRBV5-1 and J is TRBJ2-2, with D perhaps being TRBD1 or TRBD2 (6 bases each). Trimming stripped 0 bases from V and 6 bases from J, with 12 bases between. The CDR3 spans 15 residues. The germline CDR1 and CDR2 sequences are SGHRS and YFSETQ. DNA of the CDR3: TGCGCCAGCAGCTTGGTACGGGGGCGCTCCGGGGAGCTGTTTTTT. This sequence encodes CASSLVRGRSGELFF.

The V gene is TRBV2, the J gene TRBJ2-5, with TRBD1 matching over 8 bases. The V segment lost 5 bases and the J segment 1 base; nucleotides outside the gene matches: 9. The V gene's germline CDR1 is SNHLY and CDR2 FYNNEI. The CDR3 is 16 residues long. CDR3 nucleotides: TGTGCCAGCAGTTCGGACAGGGCGGGGTTCCAAGAGACCCAGTACTTC. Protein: CASSSDRAGFQETQYF.

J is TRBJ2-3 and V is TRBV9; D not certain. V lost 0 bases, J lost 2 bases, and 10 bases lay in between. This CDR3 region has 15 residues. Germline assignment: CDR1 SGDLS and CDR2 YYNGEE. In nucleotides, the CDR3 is TGTGCCAGCAGCGTAGAGGCAGTCCCCACAGATACGCAGTATTTT. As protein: CASSVEAVPTDTQYF.

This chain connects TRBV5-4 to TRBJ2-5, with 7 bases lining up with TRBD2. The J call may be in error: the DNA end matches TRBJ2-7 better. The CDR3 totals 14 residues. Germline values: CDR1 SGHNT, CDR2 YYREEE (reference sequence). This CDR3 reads CASSLGTRGYEQYF. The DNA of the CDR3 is TGTGCCAGCAGCTTGGGGACTAGAGGCTACGAGCAGTACTTC.

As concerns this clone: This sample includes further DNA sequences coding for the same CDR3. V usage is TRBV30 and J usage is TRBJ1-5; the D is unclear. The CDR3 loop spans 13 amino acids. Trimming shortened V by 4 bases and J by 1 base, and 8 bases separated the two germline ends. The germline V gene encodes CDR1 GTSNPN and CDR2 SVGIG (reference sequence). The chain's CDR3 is CAWTDRSNQPQHF. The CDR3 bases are TGTGCCTGGACAGATCGGAGCAATCAGCCCCAGCATTTT.

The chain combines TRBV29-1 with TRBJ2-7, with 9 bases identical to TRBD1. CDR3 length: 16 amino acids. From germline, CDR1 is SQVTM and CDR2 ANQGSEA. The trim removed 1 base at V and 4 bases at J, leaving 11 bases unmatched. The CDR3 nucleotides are TGCAGCGTTGAAGGGACAGGGGACTCGCTTGGGTACGAGCAGTACTTC. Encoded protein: CSVEGTGDSLGYEQYF.

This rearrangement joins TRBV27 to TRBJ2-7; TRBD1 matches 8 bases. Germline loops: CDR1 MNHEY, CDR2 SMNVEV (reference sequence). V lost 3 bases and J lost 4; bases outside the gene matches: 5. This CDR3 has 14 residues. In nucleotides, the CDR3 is TGTGCCAGCAGTTTTTCGGGACAGGTGTACGAGCAGTACTTC. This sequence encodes CASSFSGQVYEQYF.

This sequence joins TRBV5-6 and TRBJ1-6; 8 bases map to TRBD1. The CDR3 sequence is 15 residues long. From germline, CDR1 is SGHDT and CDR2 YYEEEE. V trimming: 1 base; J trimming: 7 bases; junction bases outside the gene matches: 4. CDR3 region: CASSLYRTGNSPLHF. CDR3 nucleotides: TGTGCCAGCAGCTTGTATCGGACAGGGAATTCACCCCTCCACTTT. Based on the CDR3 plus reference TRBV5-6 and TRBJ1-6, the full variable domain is DAGVTQSPTHLIKTRGQQVTLRCSPKSGHDTVSWYQQALGQGPQFIFQYYEEEERQRGNFPDRFSGHQFPNYSSELNVNALLLGDSALYLCASSLYRTGNSPLHFGNGTRLTVT.

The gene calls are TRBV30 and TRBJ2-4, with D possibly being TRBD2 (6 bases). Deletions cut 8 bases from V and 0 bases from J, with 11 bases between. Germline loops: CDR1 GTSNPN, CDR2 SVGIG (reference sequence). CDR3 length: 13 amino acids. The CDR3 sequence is CAGGGLAKNIQYF. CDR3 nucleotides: TGTGCCGGTGGAGGGTTAGCCAAAAACATTCAGTACTTC.

The CDR3 sequence: CASRRQPSGPGELFF. The CDR3 DNA reads TGTGCCAGCAGAAGACAGCCAAGCGGGCCCGGGGAGCTGTTTTTT. The gene calls are TRBV7-3 and TRBJ2-2, with TRBD2 as a possible D gene (6 bases). Trimming shortened V by 6 bases and J by 6 bases, and 17 bases separated the two germline ends. Germline-derived CDR1 and CDR2 are SGHTA and FQGTGA. The CDR3 totals 15 residues.

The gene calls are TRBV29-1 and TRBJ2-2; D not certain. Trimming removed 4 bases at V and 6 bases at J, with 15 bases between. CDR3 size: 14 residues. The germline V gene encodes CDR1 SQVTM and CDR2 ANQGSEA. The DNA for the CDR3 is TGCAGCGTTGGGGTTGGGCCTAGAGCCGGGGAGCTGTTTTTT. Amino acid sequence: CSVGVGPRAGELFF.

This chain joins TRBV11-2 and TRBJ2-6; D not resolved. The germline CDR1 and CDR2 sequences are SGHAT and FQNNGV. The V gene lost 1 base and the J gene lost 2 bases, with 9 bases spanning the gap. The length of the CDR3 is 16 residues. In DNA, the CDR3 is TGTGCCAGCAGCTTAGTGGAGTTAACTGGGGCCAACGTCCTGACTTTC. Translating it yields CASSLVELTGANVLTF.

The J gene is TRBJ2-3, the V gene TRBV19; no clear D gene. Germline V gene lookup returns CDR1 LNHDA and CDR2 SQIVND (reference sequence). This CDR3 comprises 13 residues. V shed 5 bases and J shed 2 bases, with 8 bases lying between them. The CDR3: CASSSFYTDTQYF. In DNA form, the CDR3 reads TGTGCCAGTAGTTCATTCTACACAGATACGCAGTATTTT.

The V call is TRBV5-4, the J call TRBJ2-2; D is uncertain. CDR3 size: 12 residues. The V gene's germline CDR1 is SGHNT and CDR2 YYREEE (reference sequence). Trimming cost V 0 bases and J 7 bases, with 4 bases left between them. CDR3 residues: CASSLGGGELFF. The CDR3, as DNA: TGTGCCAGCAGCTTGGGGGGCGGGGAGCTGTTTTTT.

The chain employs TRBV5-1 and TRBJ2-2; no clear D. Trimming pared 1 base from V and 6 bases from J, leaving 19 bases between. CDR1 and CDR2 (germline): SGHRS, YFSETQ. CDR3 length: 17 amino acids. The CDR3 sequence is CASSLFAPTNYAGELFF. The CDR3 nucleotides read TGCGCCAGCAGCTTGTTCGCACCTACTAATTACGCCGGGGAGCTGTTTTTT.

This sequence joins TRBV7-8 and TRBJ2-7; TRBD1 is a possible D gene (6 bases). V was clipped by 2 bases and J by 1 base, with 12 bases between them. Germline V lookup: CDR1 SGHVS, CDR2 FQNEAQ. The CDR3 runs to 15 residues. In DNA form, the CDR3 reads TGTGCCAGCAGCTTACCGGACAGCGAGTCCTACGAGCAGTACTTC. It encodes CASSLPDSESYEQYF.

The CDR3 DNA follows: TGTGCCAGCAGCCCGGGGGGTCGGGCGGGGCCGAACACCGGGGAGCTGTTTTTT. Translated: CASSPGGRAGPNTGELFF. The chain employs TRBV5-4 and TRBJ2-2, with 7 bases lining up with TRBD2. Trimming removed 4 bases from V and 0 bases from J; junction bases left unmatched: 12. Germline-derived CDR1 and CDR2 are SGHNT and YYREEE (reference sequence). The CDR3 is 18 residues long.

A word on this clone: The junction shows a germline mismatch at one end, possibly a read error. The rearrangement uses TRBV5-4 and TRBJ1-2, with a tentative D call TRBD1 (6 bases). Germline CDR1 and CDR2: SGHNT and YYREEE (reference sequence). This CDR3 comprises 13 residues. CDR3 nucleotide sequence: TGTGCCAGCAGCTCCGACCGGGTCGGGGGCTTCACCTTC. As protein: CASSSDRVGGFTF. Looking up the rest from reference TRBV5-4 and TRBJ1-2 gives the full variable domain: ETGVTQSPTHLIKTRGQQVTLRCSSQSGHNTVSWYQQALGQGPQFIFQYYREEENGRGNFPPRFSGLQFPNYSSELNVNALELDDSALYLCASSSDRVGGFTFGSGTRLTVV.

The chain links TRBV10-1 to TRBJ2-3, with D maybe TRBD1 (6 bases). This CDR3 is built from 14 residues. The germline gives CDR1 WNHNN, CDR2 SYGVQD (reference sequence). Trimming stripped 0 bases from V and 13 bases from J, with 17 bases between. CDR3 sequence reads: CASSESGQALSEYF. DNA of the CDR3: TGCGCCAGCAGTGAGTCGGGACAAGCATTGTCCGAGTATTTT.